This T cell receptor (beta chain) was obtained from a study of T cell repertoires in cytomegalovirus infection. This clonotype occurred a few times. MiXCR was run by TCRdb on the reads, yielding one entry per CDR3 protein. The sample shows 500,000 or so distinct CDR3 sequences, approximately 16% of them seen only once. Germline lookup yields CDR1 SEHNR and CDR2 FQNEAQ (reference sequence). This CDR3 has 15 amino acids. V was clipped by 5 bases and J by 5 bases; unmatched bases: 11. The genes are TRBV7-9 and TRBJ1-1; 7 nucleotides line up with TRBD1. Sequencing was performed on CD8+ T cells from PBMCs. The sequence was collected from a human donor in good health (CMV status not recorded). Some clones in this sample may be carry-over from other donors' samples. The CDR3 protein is CASSPTRGPITEAFF. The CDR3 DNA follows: TGTGCCAGCAGCCCGACAAGGGGGCCGATTACTGAAGCTTTCTTT.